Shown below are 29 T cell receptor beta chains from a single sample sequenced in a study of T cell responses to AZD1222 COVID-19 vaccine. TCRdb's table, derived via immunoSEQ multiplex PCR, lists solely in-frame clones and lacks some. The sample shows 40,000 to 50,000 clones, 70% to 90% of them seen only once. The material sequenced was peripheral blood, taken 28 days after the second AZD1222 dose. The receptors here all came from an adult who received the AZD1222 COVID-19 vaccine.

This clone was seen only once. The chain recombines TRBV3-1 (or the pseudogene TRBV3-2) with TRBJ1-6; maybe TRBD1 (6 bases). Trimming pared 4 bases from V and 8 bases from J, leaving 18 bases between. The CDR3 loop spans 16 amino acids. In germline, CDR1 is LGHDT, CDR2 YNNKEL (reference sequence). The CDR3: CASSLGLFSGDSPLHF. CDR3 nucleotide sequence: TGTGCCAGCAGCCTGGGCCTCTTTTCAGGGGATTCACCCCTCCACTTT.

The rearrangement uses TRBV3-1 (or the pseudogene TRBV3-2) and TRBJ1-1; D possibly corresponds to TRBD1 (5 bases). This CDR3 is built from 15 residues. Germline V gene sequence: CDR1 LGHDT, CDR2 YNNKEL (reference sequence). Trimming took off 2 bases at V and 7 bases at J, with 17 bases between the two ends. Here the CDR3 reads CASSQLRTLGDEAFF. CDR3 coding DNA: TGTGCCAGCAGCCAATTAAGGACCCTGGGGGATGAAGCTTTCTTT.

This sequence joins TRBV6-5 and TRBJ1-1, with D uncertain. Trimming cost V 6 bases and J 7 bases, with 12 bases left between them. The CDR3 consists of 12 residues. From germline, CDR1 is MNHEY and CDR2 SVGAGI. In DNA, the CDR3 is TGTGCCAGCAGCCGGGTGTTCGGTGAAGCTTTCTTT. This encodes CASSRVFGEAFF.

The chain joins TRBV2 to TRBJ1-1, with no clear D. This CDR3 is built from 12 residues. Germline loops: CDR1 SNHLY, CDR2 FYNNEI. Deletions cut 10 bases from V and 5 bases from J, with 14 bases between. The CDR3 sequence is CATGIRETEAFF. The CDR3 DNA sequence: TGTGCCACGGGGATTAGGGAAACTGAAGCTTTCTTT.

The sample holds one count of this clone. The chain has TRBV7-9 and TRBJ1-1; tentatively, D is TRBD1 (6 bases). V lost 5 bases and J 7 bases, leaving 14 bases between the germline ends. The CDR3 has 13 residues. Germline loops: CDR1 SEHNR, CDR2 FQNEAQ (reference sequence). The CDR3 is CASSRTGWNEAFF. In nucleotides, the CDR3 is TGTGCCAGCAGCCGAACAGGGTGGAATGAAGCTTTCTTT.

This chain joins TRBV7-9 and TRBJ2-7, with TRBD2 matching over 10 bases. Germline CDR1 SEHNR, CDR2 FQNEAQ (reference sequence). The CDR3 is 15 residues long. Trimming took 1 base from V and 6 from J; bases not matched to a gene: 6. The CDR3 DNA sequence: TGTGCCAGCAGCTTAGAGAGCGGGAGGGCGGGCGAGCAGTACTTC. Translation: CASSLESGRAGEQYF.

The CDR3 DNA reads TGTGCCAGCAGCTTCGTAGCGGGAGGGCCGGGTGAGCAGTTCTTC. It yields the protein CASSFVAGGPGEQFF. The chain joins TRBV9 to TRBJ2-1; TRBD2 aligns across 11 bases. The CDR3 totals 15 residues. CDR1 is SGDLS, CDR2 YYNGEE, per germline. The ends lost 4 bases at V and 9 bases at J; junction bases unmatched: 9.

The J gene is TRBJ2-5, the V gene TRBV5-6; D not resolved. With 5 bases removed from V and 2 bases from J, the gap between germline ends came to 4 bases. The CDR3 extends over 11 amino acids. The germline V gene has CDR1 SGHDT and CDR2 YYEEEE. The CDR3 bases are TGTGCCAGCAGTTGGCAAGAGACCCAGTACTTC. Protein product: CASSWQETQYF.

The rearrangement uses TRBV5-5 and TRBJ2-7; TRBD1 matches at 9 bases. The CDR3 totals 16 residues. Germline assignment: CDR1 SGHKS and CDR2 YYEKEE (reference sequence). V gave up 4 bases and J gave up 5 bases; unmatched junction bases: 13. CDR3 DNA: TGTGCCAGCAGCAGCAACAAGGGACAGGGTTGGCACGAGCAGTACTTC. Encoded protein: CASSSNKGQGWHEQYF.

The chain is built from TRBV18 and TRBJ1-1; possible D gene TRBD1, 5 bases. The CDR3 length is 15 residues. Germline-derived CDR1 and CDR2 are KGHSH and LQKENI. V was shortened by 3 bases and J by 0 bases, with 11 bases between the two germline ends. The CDR3 region has the DNA TGTGCCAGCTCACCGCTCGGGGCCTTGAACACTGAAGCTTTCTTT. Translation gives CASSPLGALNTEAFF. The variable domain in full, completed from reference TRBV18 and TRBJ1-1, reads NAGVMQNPRHLVRRRGQEARLRCSPMKGHSHVYWYRQLPEEGLKFMVYLQKENIIDESGMPKERFSAEFPKEGPSILRIQQVVRGDSAAYFCASSPLGALNTEAFFGQGTRLTVV.

This chain links TRBV3-1 (or the pseudogene TRBV3-2) with TRBJ2-1; 8 bases align to TRBD1. In germline, CDR1 is LGHDT, CDR2 YNNKEL (reference sequence). This CDR3 has 15 residues. Trimming took 4 bases from V and 7 from J; bases not matched to a gene: 9. The CDR3 sequence: CASSPSGGGRNEQFF. DNA of the CDR3: TGTGCCAGCAGCCCTTCAGGGGGCGGCAGGAATGAGCAGTTCTTC.

The chain employs TRBV6-1 and TRBJ2-7, with TRBD1 matching over 7 bases. The CDR3 length is 19 residues. CDR1 is MNHNS, CDR2 SASEGT, per germline. The ends lost 0 bases at V and 4 bases at J; junction bases unmatched: 18. As DNA, the CDR3 is TGTGCCAGCAGTGAAGCGCTTCGGGGTCGGTGGACAGGCGGGTACGAGCAGTACTTC. It translates to CASSEALRGRWTGGYEQYF.

The chain couples TRBV7-9 to TRBJ2-5; possible D gene TRBD2, 7 bases. CDR1 and CDR2 from the germline V gene are SEHNR and FQNEAQ (reference sequence). The CDR3 loop spans 15 amino acids. Trimming left V 7 bases short and J 3 bases short, with 18 bases between. Written as DNA, the CDR3 is TGTGCCAGCAACCCCTGGGGGGCGGGAGAAGAGACCCAGTACTTC. Its translation: CASNPWGAGEETQYF.

This chain uses TRBV3-1 (or the pseudogene TRBV3-2) with TRBJ1-1; D may be TRBD1 (6 bases). The CDR3 runs 14 residues. Germline CDR1 is LGHDT and CDR2 is YNNKEL (reference sequence). With 1 base removed from V and 4 bases from J, the gap between germline ends came to 10 bases. The CDR3 loop is CASSQVGGGTEAFF. Written as DNA, the CDR3 is TGTGCCAGCAGCCAAGTGGGAGGGGGCACTGAAGCTTTCTTT.

The chain recombines TRBV28 with TRBJ2-1; TRBD2 is a possible D gene (6 bases). The V gene lost 8 bases and the J gene lost 4 bases, with 18 bases spanning the gap. Germline V gene lookup returns CDR1 MDHEN and CDR2 SYDVKM. This CDR3 has 15 amino acids. CDR3 amino acids: CASVSGGENYNEQFF. The CDR3 DNA sequence: TGTGCCAGCGTATCCGGCGGGGAAAATTACAATGAGCAGTTCTTC. Drawing the rest from reference TRBV28 and TRBJ2-1, the complete variable domain is DVKVTQSSRYLVKRTGEKVFLECVQDMDHENMFWYRQDPGLGLRLIYFSYDVKMKEKGDIPEGYSVSREKKERFSLILESASTNQTSMYLCASVSGGENYNEQFFGPGTRLTVL.

V gene TRBV19 combines with J gene TRBJ2-2; D possibly corresponds to TRBD1 (5 bases). The CDR3 contains 13 residues. Germline V gene data show CDR1 as LNHDA and CDR2 as SQIVND (reference sequence). The V and J ends lost 7 bases and 5 bases respectively, with 11 bases between them. In DNA form, the CDR3 reads TGTGCCAGTACGGCAGGGTGGACCGGGGAGCTGTTTTTT. As protein: CASTAGWTGELFF.

This chain joins TRBV20-1 and TRBJ1-1; possible D gene TRBD1, 5 bases. This CDR3 has 14 residues. The V gene lost 3 bases and the J gene lost 2 bases, with 13 bases spanning the gap. The germline V gene has CDR1 DFQATT and CDR2 SNEGSKA (reference sequence). In nucleotides, the CDR3 is TGCAGTGCTAGTGGCACACAGGCTAACACTGAAGCTTTCTTT. Encoded protein: CSASGTQANTEAFF.

The gene calls are TRBV15 and TRBJ1-2; D gene ambiguous. This CDR3 comprises 15 residues. The ends were cut back, 3 bases at V and 4 bases at J, with 15 bases in the middle. Germline CDR1 and CDR2: LNHNV and YYDKDF (reference sequence). CDR3 residues: CATSSVMEYPYGYTF. CDR3 nucleotide sequence: TGTGCCACCAGCAGTGTTATGGAGTACCCCTATGGCTACACCTTC.

This chain uses TRBV24-1 with TRBJ2-5; D may be TRBD1 (6 bases). Germline V gene lookup returns CDR1 KGHDR and CDR2 SFDVKD. V was cut by 6 bases and J by 3 bases, with 22 bases left in between. This CDR3 is 17 amino acids long. CDR3 residues: CATSPGHTNPSKETQYF. The CDR3 coding sequence is TGTGCCACCAGTCCGGGACACACAAACCCTTCCAAAGAGACCCAGTACTTC.

The V and J genes are TRBV6-5 and TRBJ2-5; 7 nucleotides match TRBD2. From germline, CDR1 is MNHEY and CDR2 SVGAGI. V lost 7 bases, J lost 7 bases, and 15 bases stayed unmatched. CDR3 length: 15 amino acids. CDR3 sequence reads: CASKTDSGATRTQYF. DNA for the CDR3: TGTGCCAGCAAAACCGACAGCGGGGCCACGCGGACCCAGTACTTC.

The chain joins TRBV4-2 to TRBJ2-7; a weak D match, TRBD1 (5 bases). V lost 0 bases and J 1 base, leaving 7 bases between the germline ends. There are 14 residues in the CDR3. Germline values: CDR1 LGHNA, CDR2 YNFKEQ. This CDR3 reads CASSQDRQSYEQYF. CDR3 sequence (DNA): TGTGCCAGCAGCCAAGATCGACAGTCCTACGAGCAGTACTTC.

The chain uses TRBV21-1 and TRBJ1-5. TRBV21-1 constitutes a pseudogene. The CDR3 length is 13 residues. Written as DNA, the CDR3 is TGTGCCAGCAGTAGGACTCCTTATCAGCCCCAGCATTTT. Its protein product is CASSRTPYQPQHF.

This clone was seen a single time. The chain carries TRBV7-6 and TRBJ2-7; possibly TRBD2 for D (7 bases). V dropped 5 bases and J dropped 6 bases, with 23 bases sitting between them. The CDR3 extends over 16 amino acids. Per germline, CDR1 SGHVS and CDR2 FNYEAQ. The chain's CDR3 is CASSPEEGGAPPEQYF. CDR3 DNA: TGTGCCAGCAGCCCCGAGGAGGGGGGGGCGCCCCCCGAGCAGTACTTC.

This sequence joins TRBV7-2 and TRBJ2-5; the match to TRBD2 covers 9 bases. J lost 10 bases, V lost 4 bases, and 10 bases had no gene match. Germline V gene data show CDR1 as SGHTA and CDR2 as FQGNSA. The CDR3 extends over 14 amino acids. CDR3 in amino acids: CASSSRTSVNDQYF. CDR3 bases: TGTGCCAGCAGCTCCCGGACTAGCGTTAATGACCAGTACTTC.

A few counts support this clone. The rearrangement joins TRBV3-1 (or the pseudogene TRBV3-2) to TRBJ1-3; D is undetermined. Per germline, CDR1 LGHDT and CDR2 YNNKEL (reference sequence). The CDR3 runs to 16 residues. Trimming cost V 1 base and J 0 bases, with 10 bases left between them. CDR3 region: CASSQGGTTSGNTIYF. The CDR3 DNA reads TGTGCCAGCAGCCAAGGAGGCACTACCTCTGGAAACACCATATATTTT.

This clone was picked up one time. The V gene is TRBV29-1, the J gene TRBJ2-3; no firm D call. Trimming removed 8 bases from V and 4 bases from J, with 10 bases in between. The CDR3 sequence is 11 residues long. Looked up from germline, CDR1 is SQVTM and CDR2 is ANQGSEA. CDR3 loop: CSIRPSDTQYF. The CDR3 DNA follows: TGCAGCATACGGCCGTCAGATACGCAGTATTTT.

This rearrangement joins TRBV9 to TRBJ2-5, with D unclear. Trimming removed 4 bases at V and 0 bases at J, with 10 bases between. The CDR3 covers 14 residues. The germline V gene encodes CDR1 SGDLS and CDR2 YYNGEE. This CDR3 is CASSPRVDQETQYF. The CDR3 DNA follows: TGTGCCAGCAGCCCTAGAGTGGACCAAGAGACCCAGTACTTC.

The chain couples TRBV19 to TRBJ1-1; D might be TRBD1 (5 bases). This CDR3 has 15 residues. Trimming removed 7 bases at V and 3 bases at J, with 18 bases between. Germline V CDR1 and CDR2: LNHDA, SQIVND (reference sequence). In DNA, the CDR3 is TGTGCCAGTAAAATAATAGGGGCTTTGGACACTGAAGCTTTCTTT. Its translation is CASKIIGALDTEAFF.

The chain recombines TRBV6-6 with TRBJ2-5; D might be TRBD2 (6 bases). Germline V lookup: CDR1 MNHNY, CDR2 SVGAGI (reference sequence). Trimming removed 6 bases at V and 2 bases at J, with 13 bases between. CDR3 length equals 14 residues. This chain's CDR3 is CASRQTSLQETQYF. Written as DNA, the CDR3 is TGTGCCAGCAGACAAACTAGCCTTCAAGAGACCCAGTACTTC.